This entry describes one TCR beta chain. Measured with immunoSEQ multiplex PCR; TCRdb has only the in-frame clones, and not every one. There are tens of thousands of clones in the sample; 70% to 90% occur only once, and approximately 1% lies in the top ten. The junction had 4 bases not matched to a gene; V was cut back by 0 bases and J by 4 bases. This CDR3 has 16 residues. From germline, CDR1 is LNHNV and CDR2 YYDKDF (reference sequence). The source of the sample is a study of OX40 agonist ivuxolimab in advanced cancers. This sequence was found in an adult with an advanced solid tumor such as melanoma, head and neck, liver or kidney cancer. The chain recombines TRBV15 with TRBJ2-5; 11 nucleotides align to TRBD1. Sequencing was performed on CD4+ or CD8+ T cells sorted from blood, taken in a trial of the OX40 agonist ivuxolimab. The CDR3 sequence is CATSRDQGTGGETQYF. The CDR3 nucleotides read TGTGCCACCAGCAGAGATCAAGGGACAGGGGGAGAGACCCAGTACTTC. Together with reference TRBV15 and TRBJ2-5, the CDR3 gives the full variable domain: DAMVIQNPRYQVTQFGKPVTLSCSQTLNHNVMYWYQQKSSQAPKLLFHYYDKDFNNEADTPDNFQSRRPNTSFCFLDIRSPGLGDTAMYLCATSRDQGTGGETQYFGPGTRLLVL.